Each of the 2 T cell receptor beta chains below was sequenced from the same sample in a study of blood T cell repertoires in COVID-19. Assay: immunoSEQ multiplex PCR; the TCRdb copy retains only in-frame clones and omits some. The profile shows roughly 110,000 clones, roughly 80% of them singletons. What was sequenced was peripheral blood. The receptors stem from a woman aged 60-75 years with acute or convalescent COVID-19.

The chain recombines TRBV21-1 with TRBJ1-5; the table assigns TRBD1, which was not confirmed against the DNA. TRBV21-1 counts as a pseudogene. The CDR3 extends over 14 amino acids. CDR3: CASSKPRINQPQHF. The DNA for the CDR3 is TGTGCCAGCAGCAAACCCAGGATAAATCAGCCCCAGCATTTT.

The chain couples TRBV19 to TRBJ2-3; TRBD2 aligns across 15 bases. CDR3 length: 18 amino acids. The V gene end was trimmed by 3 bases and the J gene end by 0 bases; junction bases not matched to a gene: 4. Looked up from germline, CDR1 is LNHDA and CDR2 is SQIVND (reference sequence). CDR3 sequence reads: CASSIGLAGGASTDTQYF. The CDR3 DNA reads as TGTGCCAGTAGTATCGGACTAGCGGGAGGGGCTAGCACAGATACGCAGTATTTT.